This TCR beta chain comes out of a study of cytomegalovirus exposure and HLA in healthy donors. Study-wide results and limits: In a later analysis, V- and J-gene trimming of beta chains associated with a DCLRE1C missense variant, replicated independently. Across donors, sequencing depth was assumed by presence/absence analyses to be roughly uniform. At a 0.05 false discovery rate, a later analysis found about 17,000 TCR beta sequences to be associated with HLA alleles.

This clone was seen a few times. Its target is not known. CDR1 is SGDLS and CDR2 is YYNGEE in the germline V gene. The CDR3 runs to 13 residues. The ends were cut back, 0 bases at V and 7 bases at J, with 10 bases in the middle. PCR involved 60 Vbeta and 13 Jbeta primers. TCRdb keeps only in-frame clones here, not all; method: immunoSEQ multiplex PCR. The sample contains roughly 150,000 clones, 84% of which appear only once. Sequencing used PBMCs. The gene calls are TRBV9 and TRBJ2-5, with D unclear. The TCR sequence derives from a man aged 25 to 45 in good health and CMV-seronegative. The CDR3 DNA reads as TGTGCCAGCAGCGTAGTCGGAAGAGGGACCCAGTACTTC. Its protein product is CASSVVGRGTQYF.